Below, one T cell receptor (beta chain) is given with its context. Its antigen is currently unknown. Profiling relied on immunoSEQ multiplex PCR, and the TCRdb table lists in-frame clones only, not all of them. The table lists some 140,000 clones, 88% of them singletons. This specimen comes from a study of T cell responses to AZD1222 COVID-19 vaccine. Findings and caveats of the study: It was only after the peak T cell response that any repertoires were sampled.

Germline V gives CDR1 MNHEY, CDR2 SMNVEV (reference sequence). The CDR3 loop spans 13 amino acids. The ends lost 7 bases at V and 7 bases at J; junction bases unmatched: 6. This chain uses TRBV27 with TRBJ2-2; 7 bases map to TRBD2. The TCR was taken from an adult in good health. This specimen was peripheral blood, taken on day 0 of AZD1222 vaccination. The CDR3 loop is CASTPGGGGELFF. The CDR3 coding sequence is TGTGCCAGCACTCCGGGGGGAGGCGGGGAGCTGTTTTTT.